This TCR beta chain was found in a study of CD4 T cells in relation to SARS-CoV-2 and coronaviruses. Study overall: No peptide or an HIV-1 Nef peptide pool served as negative control.

The assay was immunoSEQ multiplex PCR, and TCRdb's table has in-frame clones only and misses some. In the table there are some 29,000 clones, 74% of which are singletons. A remark on this clone: Its target is not known.

CD4+ T cells from unexposed donors were obtained before the COVID-19 pandemic (2011-2018). Isolation of CD4+ T cells took place after about eleven days in culture. Germline CDR1 SGHTA, CDR2 FQGTGA. The V segment lost 2 bases and the J segment 5 bases; nucleotides outside the gene matches: 4. CDR3 length: 15 amino acids. The rearrangement joins TRBV7-3 to TRBJ2-1, with 9 positions matching TRBD2. This clonotype was obtained from a human donor in good health. Sequences were obtained from CD4+ T cells from PBMCs, cultured in vitro. In DNA form, the CDR3 reads TGTGCCAGCAGCTTAGAACTAGCGGGTAACAATGAGCAGTTCTTC. Residues: CASSLELAGNNEQFF. The complete variable domain, with remaining parts taken from reference TRBV7-3 and TRBJ2-1, reads GAGVSQTPSNKVTEKGKYVELRCDPISGHTALYWYRQSLGQGPEFLIYFQGTGAADDSGLPNDRFFAVRPEGSVSTLKIQRTERGDSAVYLCASSLELAGNNEQFFGPGTRLTVL.